A single sample gave rise to the 24 T cell receptor beta chains below, sequenced in a study of low-dose radiotherapy and immunotherapy resistance in tumors. cDNA synthesis used a TRAV/TRBV-specific primer set for both chains. With a constant-region primer and a V-primer adapter, TCRs were subjected to 20 PCR cycles of amplification. TCRdb re-called the reads with MiXCR, one entry per CDR3 protein. This sample has under 10,000 distinct CDR3 sequences, with approximately 61% found just once. These receptors were taken from a human donor with advanced metastatic prostate, ovarian, gallbladder or colorectal cancer (not recorded which). This table probably holds off-target reads from a library built for another chain.

The J gene is TRBJ1-1, the V gene TRBV28; D is undetermined. Trimming pared 3 bases from V and 0 bases from J, leaving 17 bases between. Germline assignment: CDR1 MDHEN and CDR2 SYDVKM. The CDR3 loop spans 17 amino acids. CDR3 sequence: CASSFKDDMAVNTEAFF. The CDR3 DNA sequence: TGTGCCAGCAGTTTTAAGGACGACATGGCCGTGAACACTGAAGCTTTCTTT. Together with reference TRBV28 and TRBJ1-1, the CDR3 gives the full variable domain: DVKVTQSSRYLVKRTGEKVFLECVQDMDHENMFWYRQDPGLGLRLIYFSYDVKMKEKGDIPEGYSVSREKKERFSLILESASTNQTSMYLCASSFKDDMAVNTEAFFGQGTRLTVV.

V usage is TRBV10-3 and J usage is TRBJ2-1; 14 bases agree with TRBD2. The CDR3 extends over 17 amino acids. The trim removed 6 bases at V and 5 bases at J, leaving 9 bases unmatched. Looked up from germline, CDR1 is ENHRY and CDR2 is SYGVKD. CDR3 sequence reads: CAISGWPGLAGDNEQFF. The CDR3 nucleotides are TGTGCCATCAGCGGATGGCCGGGACTAGCGGGAGACAATGAGCAGTTCTTC.

The V call is TRBV6-5, the J call TRBJ1-1; D possibly corresponds to TRBD1 (5 bases). CDR1 and CDR2 from the germline V gene are MNHEY and SVGAGI. CDR3 length equals 13 residues. Trimming cost V 7 bases and J 8 bases, with 17 bases left between them. The CDR3 loop is CASNPGRGLEAFF. CDR3 bases: TGTGCCAGCAACCCAGGGAGGGGCTTGGAAGCTTTCTTT.

V and J are TRBV7-2 and TRBJ2-5; D is perhaps TRBD1 (6 bases). Germline values: CDR1 SGHTA, CDR2 FQGNSA. V was trimmed by 3 bases and J by 5 bases, leaving 10 bases between them. This CDR3 has 13 amino acids. As DNA, the CDR3 is TGTGCCAGCAGCTTGGGGGCATTCGAGACCCAGTACTTC. It codes for CASSLGAFETQYF. The full variable domain, completed using reference TRBV7-2 and TRBJ2-5, is GAGVSQSPSNKVTEKGKDVELRCDPISGHTALYWYRQSLGQGLEFLIYFQGNSAPDKSGLPSDRFSAERTGGSVSTLTIQRTQQEDSAVYLCASSLGAFETQYFGPGTRLLVL.

J is TRBJ2-3 and V is TRBV9; D perhaps matches TRBD2 (5 bases). V dropped 2 bases and J dropped 2 bases, with 15 bases sitting between them. The CDR3 loop spans 16 amino acids. In germline, CDR1 is SGDLS, CDR2 YYNGEE. CDR3 DNA sequence: TGTGCCAGCAGCGTCCTCGGGGTAGGGCTCACAGATACGCAGTATTTT. As protein: CASSVLGVGLTDTQYF.

The chain links TRBV4-1 to TRBJ2-1, with D tentatively TRBD1 (5 bases). This CDR3 spans 17 amino acids. The V gene lost 3 bases and the J gene lost 6 bases, with 21 bases spanning the gap. Germline V CDR1 and CDR2: MGHRA, YSYEKL. CDR3 sequence: CASSQSTGSSAINEQFF. The CDR3 coding sequence is TGCGCCAGCAGCCAGTCAACAGGCTCTTCGGCTATCAATGAGCAGTTCTTC.

In its sample, this clonotype was seen a few times. The chain combines TRBV29-1 with TRBJ2-1; 8 bases agree with TRBD1. The CDR3 runs 12 residues. Germline CDR1 reads SQVTM; CDR2 reads ANQGSEA. V was clipped by 7 bases and J by 5 bases; unmatched bases: 4. CDR3 nucleotide sequence: TGCAGCGCGGGGACAGGTGACAATGAGCAGTTCTTC. Protein: CSAGTGDNEQFF.

This chain joins TRBV24-1 and TRBJ2-3, with D unclear. CDR1 and CDR2 from the germline V gene are KGHDR and SFDVKD. The CDR3 spans 14 residues. Trimming pared 0 bases from V and 5 bases from J, leaving 8 bases between. For the CDR3, the DNA is TGTGCCACCAGTGATTTGATGTACGAAGATACGCAGTATTTT. Its protein is CATSDLMYEDTQYF.

With respect to this clonotype: A read error may produce the germline difference seen at one junction end. The genes are TRBV7-9 and TRBJ1-6; no definite D call. In germline, CDR1 is SEHNR, CDR2 FQNEAQ (reference sequence). CDR3 length equals 12 residues. The CDR3 region is CAFNTNAGKSTF. The CDR3, as DNA: TGTGCTTTCAACACCAATGCAGGCAAATCAACCTTT.

The chain employs TRBV7-2 and TRBJ1-6, with D maybe TRBD1 (6 bases). The V gene's germline CDR1 is SGHTA and CDR2 FQGNSA. V lost 4 bases, J lost 5 bases, and 9 bases lay in between. The length of the CDR3 is 14 residues. The CDR3 region is CASSYQGHNSPLHF. CDR3 bases: TGTGCCAGCAGCTATCAGGGGCATAATTCACCCCTCCACTTT.

The chain employs TRBV5-4 and TRBJ1-2; the D gene is possibly TRBD1 (6 bases). This CDR3 region has 15 residues. V was cut by 0 bases and J by 2 bases, with 11 bases left in between. Germline CDR1 and CDR2: SGHNT and YYREEE (reference sequence). Here the CDR3 DNA reads TGTGCCAGCAGCTTGGGGGTCGGACAGAACTATGGCTACACCTTC. It codes for CASSLGVGQNYGYTF.

This rearrangement joins TRBV28 to TRBJ1-2; D remains unclear. Trimming took off 3 bases at V and 0 bases at J, with 5 bases between the two ends. This CDR3 is 13 amino acids long. Per the germline V gene, CDR1 is MDHEN and CDR2 is SYDVKM. CDR3 region: CASSFATNYGYTF. CDR3 sequence (DNA): TGTGCCAGCAGTTTCGCCACTAACTATGGCTACACCTTC.

V gene TRBV27 combines with J gene TRBJ2-7; D remains ambiguous. Germline values: CDR1 MNHEY, CDR2 SMNVEV (reference sequence). The CDR3 loop spans 13 amino acids. Trimming left V 2 bases short and J 2 bases short, with 7 bases between. Written as DNA, the CDR3 is TGTGCCAGCAGTTTACAAACGGCCTACGAGCAGTACTTC. Translation gives CASSLQTAYEQYF.

The rearrangement links TRBV5-1 to TRBJ1-1; D not certain. This CDR3 spans 13 amino acids. V lost 2 bases, J lost 0 bases, and 5 bases lay in between. The germline V gene has CDR1 SGHRS and CDR2 YFSETQ. The CDR3 nucleotides are TGCGCCAGCAGCTTTCAGATGAACACTGAAGCTTTCTTT. This sequence encodes CASSFQMNTEAFF.

The rearrangement joins TRBV15 to TRBJ2-7; D is possibly TRBD1 (6 bases). V lost 0 bases and J 3 bases, leaving 9 bases between the germline ends. CDR1 and CDR2 (germline): LNHNV, YYDKDF (reference sequence). The CDR3 covers 14 residues. CDR3 region: CATSRDLTGYEQYF. Written as DNA, the CDR3 is TGTGCCACCAGCAGAGATTTGACAGGCTACGAGCAGTACTTC. The full variable domain, rest sourced from reference TRBV15 and TRBJ2-7, is DAMVIQNPRYQVTQFGKPVTLSCSQTLNHNVMYWYQQKSSQAPKLLFHYYDKDFNNEADTPDNFQSRRPNTSFCFLDIRSPGLGDTAMYLCATSRDLTGYEQYFGPGTRLTVT.

The rearrangement links TRBV5-1 to TRBJ2-1, with D perhaps TRBD1 (6 bases). CDR1 is SGHRS and CDR2 is YFSETQ in the germline V gene. Trimming left V 7 bases short and J 7 bases short, with 12 bases between. The CDR3 covers 12 residues. DNA of the CDR3: TGCGCCAGCTCGTCAGGGGCGAATGAGCAGTTCTTC. Translating gives CASSSGANEQFF.

The V gene is TRBV4-1, the J gene TRBJ2-4; TRBD1 aligns across 7 bases. The CDR3 runs to 15 residues. V shed 1 base and J 8 bases; nucleotides not matched to a gene: 8. Germline loops: CDR1 MGHRA, CDR2 YSYEKL. CDR3 DNA: TGCGCCAGCAGCCAAGCCAGGGGACAGACGGACATTCAGTACTTC. It codes for CASSQARGQTDIQYF.

The chain uses TRBV7-2 and TRBJ1-6; the match to TRBD1 covers 10 bases. The CDR3 is 17 amino acids. V shed 1 base, J shed 7 bases, and the junction held 7 bases outside the gene matches. Germline CDR1 SGHTA, CDR2 FQGNSA. The CDR3: CASSLVGGQGNNSPLHF. The CDR3 nucleotides read TGTGCCAGCAGCTTAGTGGGGGGACAGGGGAACAATTCACCCCTCCACTTT.

A note on this clonotype: The junction and the germline gene differ at one end; a read error may be behind it. This sequence joins TRBV11-2 and TRBJ2-1; perhaps TRBD1 as D (6 bases). Germline CDR1 and CDR2: SGHAT and FQNNGV. This CDR3 region has 13 residues. This CDR3 is CASSLGPGQRPTF. The DNA for the CDR3 is TGTGCCAGCAGCTTAGGCCCGGGACAACGTCCTACTTTC. The full variable domain, completed using reference TRBV11-2 and TRBJ2-1, is EAGVAQSPRYKIIEKRQSVAFWCNPISGHATLYWYQQILGQGPKLLIQFQNNGVVDDSQLPKDRFSAERLKGVDSTLKIQPAKLEDSAVYLCASSLGPGQRPTFGPGTRLTVL.

The rearrangement joins TRBV6-1 to TRBJ2-1; maybe TRBD1 (6 bases). Germline CDR1 is MNHNS and CDR2 is SASEGT. Deletions cut 3 bases from V and 0 bases from J, with 15 bases between. The CDR3 is made up of 17 amino acids. CDR3 DNA sequence: TGTGCCAGCAGTGAGCGACCCGGGACATACTCCTACAATGAGCAGTTCTTC. Translated: CASSERPGTYSYNEQFF.

This clonotype was picked up a small number of times. This CDR3 reads CSAGQFSEQYF. For the CDR3, the DNA is TGCAGCGCCGGACAGTTCTCCGAGCAGTACTTC. The rearrangement uses TRBV29-1 and TRBJ2-7; a weak D match, TRBD1 (6 bases). There are 11 residues in the CDR3. The V gene lost 7 bases and the J gene lost 6 bases, with 13 bases spanning the gap. The germline V gene encodes CDR1 SQVTM and CDR2 ANQGSEA.

This clonotype was counted a few times. The chain combines TRBV2 with TRBJ1-5; D is uncertain. Germline CDR1 SNHLY, CDR2 FYNNEI. The CDR3 has 13 residues. Trimming left V 4 bases short and J 6 bases short, with 10 bases between. This CDR3 is CASSVEGLQPQHF. Written as DNA, the CDR3 is TGTGCCAGCAGTGTAGAGGGCCTTCAGCCCCAGCATTTT.

The chain links TRBV20-1 to TRBJ2-5; weak D call: TRBD2 (7 bases). The V gene lost 6 bases and the J gene lost 5 bases, with 19 bases spanning the gap. This CDR3 comprises 14 residues. Germline V gene lookup returns CDR1 DFQATT and CDR2 SNEGSKA (reference sequence). CDR3 region: CSATHAGGPETQYF. The CDR3 DNA reads TGCAGTGCCACTCATGCCGGGGGGCCGGAGACCCAGTACTTC.

J is TRBJ2-7 and V is TRBV7-2; 12 bases fit TRBD2. CDR1 is SGHTA, CDR2 FQGNSA, per germline. The J segment lost 3 bases and the V segment lost 1 base, leaving 4 bases of the junction unmatched. This CDR3 has 16 residues. CDR3 sequence (DNA): TGTGCCAGCAGCTTAGACGGACTAGCGGGGAGCTACGAGCAGTACTTC. This encodes CASSLDGLAGSYEQYF.